The following is a T cell receptor beta chain sequence with its context. What it binds is not known. This sample stems from a study of early T cells in non-severe SARS-CoV-2 infection. Study as a whole: Sequenced material consisted of bulk RNA (from unsorted whole blood), and chains were unpaired.

Individual cDNA molecules were tagged with unique molecular identifiers. TCRdb re-derived calls from the 5' RACE reads in MiXCR, one entry per CDR3 protein. The data contain tens of thousands of distinct CDR3 sequences, roughly 15% of them seen just once; the ten biggest clones take up roughly 6.5%. The length of the CDR3 is 13 residues. Trimming took 2 bases from V and 9 from J; bases not matched to a gene: 6. Germline V lookup: CDR1 MGHRA, CDR2 YSYEKL. Points from the study as a whole: VDJdb matching, biased toward anti-spike CD8 responses, missed private and CD4 specificities.

The source of this sequence is an adult who was a healthcare worker with PCR-confirmed SARS-CoV-2 infection or an uninfected control (not recorded which). Material: whole blood. The chain is built from TRBV4-1 and TRBJ1-1, with 7 bases aligning to TRBD1. The CDR3 loop reads CASSQFRDSQAFF. Written as DNA, the CDR3 is TGCGCCAGCAGCCAATTCCGGGACAGTCAAGCTTTCTTT.